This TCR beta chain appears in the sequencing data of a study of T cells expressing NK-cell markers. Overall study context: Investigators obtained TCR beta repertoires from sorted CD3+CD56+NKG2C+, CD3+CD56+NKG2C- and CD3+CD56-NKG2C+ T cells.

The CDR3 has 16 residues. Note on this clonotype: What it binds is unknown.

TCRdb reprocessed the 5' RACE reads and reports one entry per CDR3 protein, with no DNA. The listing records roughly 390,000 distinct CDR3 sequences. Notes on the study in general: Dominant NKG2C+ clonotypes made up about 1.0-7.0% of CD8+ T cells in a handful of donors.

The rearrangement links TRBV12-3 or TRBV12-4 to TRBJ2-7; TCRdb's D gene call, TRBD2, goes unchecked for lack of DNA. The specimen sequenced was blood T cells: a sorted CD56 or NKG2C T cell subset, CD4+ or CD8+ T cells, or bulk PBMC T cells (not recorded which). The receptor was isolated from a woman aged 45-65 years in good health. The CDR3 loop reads CASSFLAGGGMYEQYF.